The clone carrying this T cell receptor beta chain was found once. Sequencing was performed with immunoSEQ multiplex PCR; in TCRdb, only in-frame clones are kept and a portion is missing. The data hold approximately 150,000 clones, with over 70% observed a single time. This specimen comes from a study of blood T cell repertoires in COVID-19. As for the study in general: COVID-19 samples, acute and convalescent, were from the United States, Italy and Spain. T cells, B-cell-depleted T cells, or PBMCs supplied cDNA or gDNA.

The CDR3 is 13 amino acids. Germline V gives CDR1 SQVTM, CDR2 ANQGSEA. V lost 5 bases and J 4 bases, leaving 12 bases between the germline ends. Participant-reported clinical history was the basis for cohort assignment. Sequenced material: PBMCs or T cells enriched from blood (not recorded which). The chain links TRBV29-1 to TRBJ1-3, with D possibly being TRBD1 (6 bases). This sequence originates from a man in his 60s who had recovered from COVID-19. CDR3 coding DNA: TGCAGCGTTCTCCTAGGGACAGGAAACACCATATATTTT. Amino acids: CSVLLGTGNTIYF. Based on the CDR3 plus reference TRBV29-1 and TRBJ1-3, the full variable domain is SAVISQKPSRDICQRGTSLTIQCQVDSQVTMMFWYRQQPGQSLTLIATANQGSEATYESGFVIDKFPISRPNLTFSTLTVSNMSPEDSSIYLCSVLLGTGNTIYFGEGSWLTVV.